The entry below describes one T cell receptor (beta chain). This clonotype was observed many times. No antigen is known for it. Qualities for individual bases were not recorded, and no much larger clone is one base off. As encoded in the germline V gene, CDR1 is SQVTM while CDR2 is ANQGSEA. V and J lose 6 bases and 2 bases, and a span of 5 bases separates them. The CDR3 starts with the cysteine, ends with the phenylalanine, and has 10 residues. Solely the CDR3 DNA is kept, with 30 bases framed from the first base. The record originates from a study of response to subunit inactivated influenza vaccine (dated by TCRdb to the late 2010s). Turning to the overall study: Deep quantitative profiling of the T cell receptor repertoire was used in the study to follow responses to a trivalent subunit inactivated influenza vaccine.

Library preparation employed RT-PCR. Data came from an Illumina HiSeq 2500. The public reads were quality trimmed at Q25 with fastp and then assembled into clones with MiXCR by TCRdb, keeping productive beta chains. Identical CDR3 protein sequences are pooled into one entry, listed with their most common genes and DNA. This sample has around 470,000 distinct CDR3 sequences in its table, and approximately 7.3% of those were observed once. Together, the top ten hold roughly 14% of the sample. General findings and caveats noted by the study authors: According to the authors, only a limited number of new T cells may be recruited by each seasonal influenza vaccination.

The sequence was collected from a man between 50 and 75 years old who received an inactivated influenza vaccine. Donor details come from another sample of the same person, matched by shared clones. Sequences were derived from PBMCs from blood, sampled approximately 25 months after vaccination. The V and J genes are TRBV29-1 and TRBJ2-7; TRBD2 is a possible D gene, resting on 5 matching bases. The CDR3 protein sequence reads: CSVGTYEQYF. The DNA sequence is as follows: TGCAGCGTCGGGACCTACGAGCAGTACTTC.